The rows below give T cell receptor beta chains drawn from one sample of a study of glioma-infiltrating T cells. TCRdb passed the multiplex PCR reads through MiXCR, listing each CDR3 protein once. The sample holds roughly 350,000 distinct CDR3 sequences, less than 50% seen once. The sequencing input was glioma tissue, nonneoplastic brain tissue, or PBMCs (not recorded which). Receptors were obtained from a human donor with low-grade glioma or glioblastoma, undergoing nonglioma brain surgery, or in good health (not recorded which). Both conserved end residues are part of each CDR3. A row's size may be missing; if present it is once, few, many or a size class.

>many|TRBV6-5|TRBJ1-6
CASSYSSESPLHF
>few|TRBV27|TRBJ2-2
CASSRGGLTNTGELFF
>few|TRBV28|TRBJ1-6
CASSTLSYNSPLHF
>few|TRBV28|TRBJ1-1
CASSLHRGTEAFF
>.|TRBV20-1|TRBJ1-1
CSASRGGLAWNPEAFF
>few|TRBV7-2|TRBJ2-7
CASSRSGQGTYEQYF
>.|TRBV5-1|TRBJ1-1
CASSLARENTEAFF
>few|TRBV5-8|TRBJ2-3
CASSLASGGPDTQYF
>many|TRBV6-2/TRBV6-3|TRBJ2-1
CASKSLSGRGNEQFF
>.|TRBV6-5|TRBJ2-4
CASSYRLQMDENIQYF
>.|TRBV28|TRBJ1-2
CASGYWGRIYGYTF
>few|TRBV12-3/TRBV12-4|TRBJ2-3
CASSRHYTDTQYF
>.|TRBV9|TRBJ2-4
CASSPSGRWDQYF
>few|TRBV7-2|TRBJ2-7
CASSSAGTNTYEQYF
>few|TRBV7-8|TRBJ2-6
CASAPPGDFRANVLTF
>few|TRBV6-1|TRBJ2-6
CASTSPGANVLTF
>.|TRBV10-3|TRBJ2-7
CAISESIPWRQGPSLPYEQYF
>few|TRBV19|TRBJ2-7
CASSIQGPSYEQYF
>many|TRBV7-2|TRBJ2-1
CASTINSGSSYNEQFF
>.|TRBV20-1|TRBJ1-3
CSAQGRPSGNTIYF
>few|TRBV28|TRBJ2-3
CASSLYGTYSTDTQYF
>many|TRBV6-1|TRBJ1-1
CASSEGRYTEAFF
>.|TRBV20-1|TRBJ1-4
CSANARGPHEKLFF
>many|TRBV27|TRBJ1-1
CASSFGQRATEAFF
>.|TRBV27|TRBJ2-1
CASSHLAETYNEQFF
>.|TRBV7-2|TRBJ2-7
CASSPDRVYERYF
>.|TRBV4-1|TRBJ1-6
CASSQLRDTDSPLHF
>many|TRBV6-1|TRBJ2-2
CASSASDETGELFF
>.|TRBV4-3|TRBJ2-1
CASSPGPMNEQFF
>.|TRBV15|TRBJ2-7
CATSRDRQGVPSEQYF
>.|TRBV27|TRBJ1-1
CASSFEASNTEAFF
>many|TRBV6-5|TRBJ1-2
CASSYRRDGYGYTF
>.|TRBV20-1|TRBJ1-3
CSARAGTGSGNTIYF
>.|TRBV27|TRBJ2-1
CASSPGTSGAYNEQFF
>few|TRBV24-1|TRBJ1-2
CATSGNDYGYTF
>.|TRBV14|TRBJ2-5
CASSQGWGTSAETQYF
>few|TRBV6-1|TRBJ2-5
CASKVWGQGNSETQYF